This paragraph reports one T cell receptor (beta chain). Its antigen remains unidentified. The germline CDR1 and CDR2 sequences are SGHTA and FQGNSA. This CDR3 has 14 residues. The ends were cut back, 1 base at V and 6 bases at J, with 10 bases in the middle. This entry is derived from a study of T cells after yellow fever vaccination. Regarding the study as a whole: Relatively few clonotypes were ones that appeared in both CD4 and CD8 compartments. Abundant contaminating clonotypes from the bulk population could appear in FACS-sorted repertoires.

Each CDR3 protein is one row after TCRdb ran MiXCR on the 5' RACE reads. The sample lists approximately 300,000 distinct CDR3 sequences; over 8.5% were seen once. The receptor comes from a young man who received the YFV17D yellow fever vaccine. The genes are TRBV7-2 and TRBJ1-5; D is unclear. The sample was CD4+ T cells sorted from PBMCs, taken 45 days after the yellow fever booster vaccination. The CDR3 protein is CASSLVGPGQPQHF. Here the CDR3 DNA reads TGTGCCAGCAGCTTAGTAGGTCCAGGTCAGCCCCAGCATTTT.